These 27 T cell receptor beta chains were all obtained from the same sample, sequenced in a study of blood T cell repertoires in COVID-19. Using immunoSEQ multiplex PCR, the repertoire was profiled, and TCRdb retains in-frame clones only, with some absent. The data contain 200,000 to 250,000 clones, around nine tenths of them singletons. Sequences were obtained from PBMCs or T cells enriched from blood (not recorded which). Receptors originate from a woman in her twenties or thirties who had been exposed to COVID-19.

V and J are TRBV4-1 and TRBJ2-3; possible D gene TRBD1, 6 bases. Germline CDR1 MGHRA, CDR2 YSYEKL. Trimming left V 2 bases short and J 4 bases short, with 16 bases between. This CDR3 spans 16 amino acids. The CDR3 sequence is CASSQPTGRLADTQYF. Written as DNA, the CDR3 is TGCGCCAGCAGCCAACCCACAGGGCGGCTAGCAGATACGCAGTATTTT.

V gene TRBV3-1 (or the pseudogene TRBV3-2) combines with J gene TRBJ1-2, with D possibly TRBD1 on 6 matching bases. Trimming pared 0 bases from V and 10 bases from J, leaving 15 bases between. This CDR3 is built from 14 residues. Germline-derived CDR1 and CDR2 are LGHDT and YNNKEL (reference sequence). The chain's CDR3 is CASSQEARGRDYTF. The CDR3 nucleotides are TGTGCCAGCAGCCAAGAGGCCAGGGGTAGGGACTACACCTTC.

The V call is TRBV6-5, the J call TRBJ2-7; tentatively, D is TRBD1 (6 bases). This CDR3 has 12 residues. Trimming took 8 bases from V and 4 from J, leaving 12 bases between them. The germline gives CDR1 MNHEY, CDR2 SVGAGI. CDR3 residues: CASSRGGYEQYF. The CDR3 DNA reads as TGTGCCAGCTCCAGGGGCGGATACGAGCAGTACTTC.

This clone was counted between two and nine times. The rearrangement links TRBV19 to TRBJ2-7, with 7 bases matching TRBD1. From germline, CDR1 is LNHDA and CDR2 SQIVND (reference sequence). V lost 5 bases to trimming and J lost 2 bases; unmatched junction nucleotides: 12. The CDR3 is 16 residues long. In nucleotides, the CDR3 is TGTGCCAGTAGTTCCCGGACAGGCCTACCGCCCTACGAGCAGTACTTC. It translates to CASSSRTGLPPYEQYF.

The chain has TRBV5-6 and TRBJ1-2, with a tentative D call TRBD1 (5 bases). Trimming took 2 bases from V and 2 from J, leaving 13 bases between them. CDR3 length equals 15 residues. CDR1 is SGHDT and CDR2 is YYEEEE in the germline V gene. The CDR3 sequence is CASSFGLGENYGYTF. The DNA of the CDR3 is TGTGCCAGCAGCTTTGGGTTAGGGGAAAACTATGGCTACACCTTC.

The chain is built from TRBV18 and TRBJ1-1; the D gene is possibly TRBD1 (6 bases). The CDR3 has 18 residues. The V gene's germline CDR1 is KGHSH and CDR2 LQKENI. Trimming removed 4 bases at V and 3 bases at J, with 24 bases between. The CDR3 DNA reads TGTGCCAGCTCACGGGAGCTCCTATCAGCCAGGGGTCACACTGAAGCTTTCTTT. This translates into CASSRELLSARGHTEAFF.

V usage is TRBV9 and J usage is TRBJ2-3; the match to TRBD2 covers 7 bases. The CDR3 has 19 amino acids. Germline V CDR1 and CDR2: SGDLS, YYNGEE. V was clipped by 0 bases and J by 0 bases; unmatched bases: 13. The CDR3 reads CASSVVGGSPGLSTDTQYF. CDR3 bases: TGTGCCAGCAGCGTAGTGGGAGGGAGCCCAGGCCTTAGCACAGATACGCAGTATTTT.

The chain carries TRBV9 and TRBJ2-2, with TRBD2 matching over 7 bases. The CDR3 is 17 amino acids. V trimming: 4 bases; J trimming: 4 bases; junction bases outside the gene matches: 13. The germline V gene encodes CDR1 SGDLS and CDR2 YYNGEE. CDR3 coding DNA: TGTGCCAGCAGCCCCTATAGCGGAGCGGGACCCACCGGGGAGCTGTTTTTT. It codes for CASSPYSGAGPTGELFF.

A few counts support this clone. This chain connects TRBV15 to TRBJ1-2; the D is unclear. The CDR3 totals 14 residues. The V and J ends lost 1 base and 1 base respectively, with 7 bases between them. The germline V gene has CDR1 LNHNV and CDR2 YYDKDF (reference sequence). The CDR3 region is CATSRGGNNYGYTF. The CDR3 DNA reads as TGTGCCACCAGCAGAGGCGGCAATAACTATGGCTACACCTTC.

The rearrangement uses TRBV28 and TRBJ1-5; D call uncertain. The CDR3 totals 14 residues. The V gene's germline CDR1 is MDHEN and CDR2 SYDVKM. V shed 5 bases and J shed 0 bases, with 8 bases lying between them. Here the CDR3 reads CASSEAGSNQPQHF. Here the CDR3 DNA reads TGTGCCAGCAGTGAAGCGGGTAGCAATCAGCCCCAGCATTTT.

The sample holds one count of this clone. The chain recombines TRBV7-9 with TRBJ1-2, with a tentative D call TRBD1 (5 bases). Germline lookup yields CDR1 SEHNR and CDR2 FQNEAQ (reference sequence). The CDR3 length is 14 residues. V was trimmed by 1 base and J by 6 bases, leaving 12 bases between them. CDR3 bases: TGTGCCAGCAGCTTAGTCGAGGGAGGGGATGGCTACACCTTC. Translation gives CASSLVEGGDGYTF.

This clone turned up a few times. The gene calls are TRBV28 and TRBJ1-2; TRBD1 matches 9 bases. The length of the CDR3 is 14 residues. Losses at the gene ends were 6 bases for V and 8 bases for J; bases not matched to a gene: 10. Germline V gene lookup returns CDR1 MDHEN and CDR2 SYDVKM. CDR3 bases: TGTGCCAGCAGATCCACAGGGGGCATTCGCGGCTACACCTTC. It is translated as CASRSTGGIRGYTF.

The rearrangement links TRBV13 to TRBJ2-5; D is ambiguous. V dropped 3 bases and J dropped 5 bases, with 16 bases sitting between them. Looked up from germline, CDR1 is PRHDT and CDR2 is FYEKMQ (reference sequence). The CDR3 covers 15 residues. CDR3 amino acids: CASSFGGRSLETQYF. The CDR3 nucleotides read TGTGCCAGCAGCTTTGGTGGGCGCTCGCTGGAGACCCAGTACTTC.

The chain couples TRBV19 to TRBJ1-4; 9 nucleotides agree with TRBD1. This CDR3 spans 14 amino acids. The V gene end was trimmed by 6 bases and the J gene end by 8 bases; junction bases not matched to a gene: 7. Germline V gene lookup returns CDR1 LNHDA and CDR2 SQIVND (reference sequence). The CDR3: CASRESGTGEKLFF. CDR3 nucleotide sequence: TGTGCCAGTAGGGAGTCCGGGACAGGGGAAAAACTGTTTTTT.

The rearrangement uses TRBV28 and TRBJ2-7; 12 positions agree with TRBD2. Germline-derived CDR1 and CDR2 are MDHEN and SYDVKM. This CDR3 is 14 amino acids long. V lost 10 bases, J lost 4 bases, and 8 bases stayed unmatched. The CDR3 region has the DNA TGTGCCACCCGGACTAGCGGGAATAGGTACGAGCAGTACTTC. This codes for CATRTSGNRYEQYF.

The CDR3 protein is CASSPLAGTYNEQFF. The CDR3 DNA reads as TGTGCCAGCAGCCCACTCGCGGGAACTTACAATGAGCAGTTCTTC. V gene TRBV11-2 combines with J gene TRBJ2-1; D is perhaps TRBD2 (6 bases). V was pared by 5 bases and J by 4 bases, with 15 bases between. Germline V gene sequence: CDR1 SGHAT, CDR2 FQNNGV. The CDR3 contains 15 residues.

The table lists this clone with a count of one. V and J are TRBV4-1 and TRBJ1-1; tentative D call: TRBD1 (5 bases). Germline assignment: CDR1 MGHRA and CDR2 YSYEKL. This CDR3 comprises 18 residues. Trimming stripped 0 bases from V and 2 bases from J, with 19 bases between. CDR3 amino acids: CASSQDFWGDGKNTEAFF. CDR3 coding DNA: TGCGCCAGCAGCCAAGATTTCTGGGGGGACGGAAAAAACACTGAAGCTTTCTTT.

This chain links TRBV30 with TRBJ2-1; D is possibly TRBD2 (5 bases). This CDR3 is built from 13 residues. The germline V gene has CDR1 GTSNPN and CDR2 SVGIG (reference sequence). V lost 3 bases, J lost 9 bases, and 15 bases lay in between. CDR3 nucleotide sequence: TGTGCCTGGAGCCCCATCGGGGTCGGTGAGCAGTTCTTC. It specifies CAWSPIGVGEQFF. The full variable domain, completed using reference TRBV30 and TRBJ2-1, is SQTIHQWPATLVQPVGSPLSLECTVEGTSNPNLYWYRQAAGRGLQLLFYSVGIGQISSEVPQNLSASRPQDRQFILSSKKLLLSDSGFYLCAWSPIGVGEQFFGPGTRLTVL.

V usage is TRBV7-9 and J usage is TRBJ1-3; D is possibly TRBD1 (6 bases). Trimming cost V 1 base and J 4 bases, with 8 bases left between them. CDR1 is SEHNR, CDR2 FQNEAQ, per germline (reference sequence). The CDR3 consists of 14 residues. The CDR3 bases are TGTGCCAGCAGCTTAGAAGACAGGGGAAACACCATATATTTT. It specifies CASSLEDRGNTIYF.

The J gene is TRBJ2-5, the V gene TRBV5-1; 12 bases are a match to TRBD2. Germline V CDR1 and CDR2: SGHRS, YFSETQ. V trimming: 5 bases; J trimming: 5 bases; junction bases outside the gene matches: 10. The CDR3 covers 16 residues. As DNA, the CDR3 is TGCGCCAGCAGTAATCCCCGGACTAGCGGGACGGAGACCCAGTACTTC. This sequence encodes CASSNPRTSGTETQYF.

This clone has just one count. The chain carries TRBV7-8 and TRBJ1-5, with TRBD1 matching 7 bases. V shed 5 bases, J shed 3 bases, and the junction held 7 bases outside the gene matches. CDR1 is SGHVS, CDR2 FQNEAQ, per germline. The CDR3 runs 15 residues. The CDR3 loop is CASSHRDRTNQPQHF. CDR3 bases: TGTGCCAGCAGCCACCGGGACAGAACCAATCAGCCCCAGCATTTT.

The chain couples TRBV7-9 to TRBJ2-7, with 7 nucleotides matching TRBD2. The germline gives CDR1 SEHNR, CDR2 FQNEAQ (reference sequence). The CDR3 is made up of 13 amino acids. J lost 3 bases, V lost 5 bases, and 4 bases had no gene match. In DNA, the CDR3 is TGTGCCAGCAGCGGGAGGGGTAGCTACGAGCAGTACTTC. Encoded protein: CASSGRGSYEQYF.

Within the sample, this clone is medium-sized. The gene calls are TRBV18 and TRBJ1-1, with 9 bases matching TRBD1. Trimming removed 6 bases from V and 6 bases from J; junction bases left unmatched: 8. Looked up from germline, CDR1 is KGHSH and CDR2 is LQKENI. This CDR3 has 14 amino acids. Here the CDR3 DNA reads TGTGCCAGCTCCCTGGGACAGGGAAGATCTGAAGCTTTCTTT. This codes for CASSLGQGRSEAFF.

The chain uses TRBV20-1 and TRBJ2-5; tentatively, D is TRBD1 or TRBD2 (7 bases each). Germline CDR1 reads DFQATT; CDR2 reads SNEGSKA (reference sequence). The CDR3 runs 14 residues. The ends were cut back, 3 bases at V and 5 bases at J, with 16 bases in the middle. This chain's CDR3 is CSASGLGGKETQYF. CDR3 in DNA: TGCAGTGCTAGTGGACTAGGGGGCAAGGAGACCCAGTACTTC.

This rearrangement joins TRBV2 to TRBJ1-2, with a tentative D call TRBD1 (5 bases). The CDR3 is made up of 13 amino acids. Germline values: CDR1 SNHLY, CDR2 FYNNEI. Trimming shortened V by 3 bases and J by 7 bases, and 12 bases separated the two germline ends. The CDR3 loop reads CASSDPGRGGYTF. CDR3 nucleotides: TGTGCCAGCAGTGACCCAGGGAGGGGTGGCTACACCTTC.

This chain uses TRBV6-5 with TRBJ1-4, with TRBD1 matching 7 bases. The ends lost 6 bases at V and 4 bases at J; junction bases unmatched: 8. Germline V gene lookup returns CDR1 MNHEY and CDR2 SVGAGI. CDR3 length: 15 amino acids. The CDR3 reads CASRTRTGSNEKLFF. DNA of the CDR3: TGTGCCAGCAGAACTCGGACAGGAAGTAATGAAAAACTGTTTTTT.

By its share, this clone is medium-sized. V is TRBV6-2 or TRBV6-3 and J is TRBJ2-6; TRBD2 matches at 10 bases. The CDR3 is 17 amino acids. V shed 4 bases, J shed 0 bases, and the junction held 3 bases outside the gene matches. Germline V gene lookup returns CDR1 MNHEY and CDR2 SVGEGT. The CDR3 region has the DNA TGTGCCAGCAGTTTAGCGGGAGGCCCCTCTGGGGCCAACGTCCTGACTTTC. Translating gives CASSLAGGPSGANVLTF.